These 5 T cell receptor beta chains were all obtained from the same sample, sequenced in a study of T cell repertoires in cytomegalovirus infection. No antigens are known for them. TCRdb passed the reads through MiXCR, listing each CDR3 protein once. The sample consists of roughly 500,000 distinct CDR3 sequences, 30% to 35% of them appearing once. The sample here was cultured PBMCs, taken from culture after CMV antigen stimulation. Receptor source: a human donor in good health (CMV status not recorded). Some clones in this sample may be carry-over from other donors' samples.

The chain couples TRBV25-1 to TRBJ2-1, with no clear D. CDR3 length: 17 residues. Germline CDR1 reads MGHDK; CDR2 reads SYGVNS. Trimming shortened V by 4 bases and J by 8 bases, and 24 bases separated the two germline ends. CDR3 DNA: TGTGCCAGCAGTGCCCAGCGTCAGCCGTTAAAGATCGATGAGCAGTTCTTC. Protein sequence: CASSAQRQPLKIDEQFF.

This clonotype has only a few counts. The CDR3 DNA follows: TGCGCCAGCAAGCAGGGGACAACTAATGAAAAACTGTTTTTT. As protein: CASKQGTTNEKLFF. The chain is built from TRBV5-1 and TRBJ1-4, with D maybe TRBD1 (6 bases). Germline CDR1 SGHRS, CDR2 YFSETQ. This CDR3 region has 14 residues. V was trimmed by 6 bases and J by 0 bases, leaving 9 bases between them.

The CDR3 here is CASSRGGAGGIVTEAFF. CDR3 sequence (DNA): TGTGCCAGCAGCCGCGGCGGGGCAGGGGGTATAGTCACTGAAGCTTTCTTT. The rearrangement joins TRBV7-3 to TRBJ1-1, with TRBD1 matching 7 bases. This CDR3 region has 17 residues. Germline-derived CDR1 and CDR2 are SGHTA and FQGTGA. J was trimmed by 4 bases and V by 5 bases; bases with no gene match: 16. Together with reference TRBV7-3 and TRBJ1-1, the CDR3 gives the full variable domain: GAGVSQTPSNKVTEKGKYVELRCDPISGHTALYWYRQSLGQGPEFLIYFQGTGAADDSGLPNDRFFAVRPEGSVSTLKIQRTERGDSAVYLCASSRGGAGGIVTEAFFGQGTRLTVV.

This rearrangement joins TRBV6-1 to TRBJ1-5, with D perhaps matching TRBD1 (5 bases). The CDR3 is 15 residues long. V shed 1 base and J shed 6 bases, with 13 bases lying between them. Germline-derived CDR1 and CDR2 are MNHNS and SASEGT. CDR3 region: CASSEVVGAAQPQHF. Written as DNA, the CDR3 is TGTGCCAGCAGTGAAGTTGTAGGGGCGGCTCAGCCCCAGCATTTT.

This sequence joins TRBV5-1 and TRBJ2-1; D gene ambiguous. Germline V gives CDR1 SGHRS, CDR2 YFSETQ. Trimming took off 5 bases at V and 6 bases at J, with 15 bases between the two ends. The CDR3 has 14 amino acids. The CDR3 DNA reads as TGCGCCAGCAGGTCCAGCGCGGCTCCCAATGAGCAGTTCTTC. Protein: CASRSSAAPNEQFF. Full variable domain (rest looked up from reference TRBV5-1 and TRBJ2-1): KAGVTQTPRYLIKTRGQQVTLSCSPISGHRSVSWYQQTPGQGLQFLFEYFSETQRNKGNFPGRFSGRQFSNSRSEMNVSTLELGDSALYLCASRSSAAPNEQFFGPGTRLTVL.